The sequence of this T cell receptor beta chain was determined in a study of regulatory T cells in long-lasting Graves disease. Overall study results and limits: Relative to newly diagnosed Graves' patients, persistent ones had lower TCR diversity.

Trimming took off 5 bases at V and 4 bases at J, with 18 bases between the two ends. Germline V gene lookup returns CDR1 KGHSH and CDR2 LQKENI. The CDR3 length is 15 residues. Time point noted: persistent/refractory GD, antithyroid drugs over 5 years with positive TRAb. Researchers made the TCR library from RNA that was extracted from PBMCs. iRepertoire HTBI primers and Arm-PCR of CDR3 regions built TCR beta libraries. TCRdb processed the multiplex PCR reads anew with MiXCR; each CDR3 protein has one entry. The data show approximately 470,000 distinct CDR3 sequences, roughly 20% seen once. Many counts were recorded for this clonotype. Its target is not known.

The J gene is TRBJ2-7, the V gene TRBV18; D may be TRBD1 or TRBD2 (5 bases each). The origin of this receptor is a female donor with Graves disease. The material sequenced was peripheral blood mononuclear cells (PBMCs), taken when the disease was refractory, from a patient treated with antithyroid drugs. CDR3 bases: TGTGCCAGCTCATCAAGTTCGGGGCGCGAATACGAGCAGTACTTC. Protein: CASSSSSGREYEQYF.